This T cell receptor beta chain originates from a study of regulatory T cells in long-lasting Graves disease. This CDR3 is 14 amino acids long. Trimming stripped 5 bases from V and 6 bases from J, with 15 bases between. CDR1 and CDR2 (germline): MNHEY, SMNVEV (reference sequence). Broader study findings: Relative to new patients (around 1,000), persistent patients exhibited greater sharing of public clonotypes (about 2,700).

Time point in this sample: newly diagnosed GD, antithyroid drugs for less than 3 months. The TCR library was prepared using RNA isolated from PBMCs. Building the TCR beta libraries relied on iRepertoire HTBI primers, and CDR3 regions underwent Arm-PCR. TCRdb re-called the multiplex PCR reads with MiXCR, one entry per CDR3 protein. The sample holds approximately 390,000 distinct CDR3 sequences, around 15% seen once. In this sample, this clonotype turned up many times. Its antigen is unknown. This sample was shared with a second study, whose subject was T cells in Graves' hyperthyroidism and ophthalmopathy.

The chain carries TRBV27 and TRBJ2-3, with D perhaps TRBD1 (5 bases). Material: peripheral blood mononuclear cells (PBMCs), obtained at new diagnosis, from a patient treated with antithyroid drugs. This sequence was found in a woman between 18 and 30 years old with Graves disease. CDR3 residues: CASSPAGLADTQYF. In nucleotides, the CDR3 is TGTGCCAGCAGTCCCGCAGGGTTGGCGGATACGCAGTATTTT.